These 14 T cell receptor beta chains came from one sample sequenced in a study of cytomegalovirus exposure and HLA in healthy donors. Profiling relied on immunoSEQ multiplex PCR, and the TCRdb table lists in-frame clones only, not all of them. This repertoire shows approximately 150,000 clones, around nine tenths found once; its top ten account for 1.4%. The material sequenced was PBMCs. The receptor set was obtained from a woman under 40 in good health and CMV-seronegative.

The chain uses TRBV30 and TRBJ1-2, with D unresolved. V was shortened by 5 bases and J by 2 bases, with 9 bases between the two germline ends. Germline CDR1 reads GTSNPN; CDR2 reads SVGIG (reference sequence). The CDR3 covers 12 residues. In DNA, the CDR3 is TGTGCCTGGCGAGCGGCCAACTATGGCTACACCTTC. Amino acid sequence: CAWRAANYGYTF. The full variable domain, with the rest looked up from reference TRBV30 and TRBJ1-2, is SQTIHQWPATLVQPVGSPLSLECTVEGTSNPNLYWYRQAAGRGLQLLFYSVGIGQISSEVPQNLSASRPQDRQFILSSKKLLLSDSGFYLCAWRAANYGYTFGSGTRLTVV.

The V call is TRBV4-1, the J call TRBJ2-7, with D possibly TRBD1 on 6 matching bases. Germline CDR1 is MGHRA and CDR2 is YSYEKL. V shed 4 bases and J shed 3 bases, with 10 bases lying between them. The length of the CDR3 is 13 residues. The CDR3 reads CASSRQDGYEQYF. The CDR3 nucleotides read TGCGCCAGCAGCCGACAGGACGGCTACGAGCAGTACTTC.

The rearrangement links TRBV11-2 to TRBJ1-2; 9 bases align to TRBD1. The CDR3 is 18 amino acids. Germline trimming cut 5 bases from V and 3 bases from J; bases unmatched to any gene: 16. Germline V CDR1 and CDR2: SGHAT, FQNNGV. The CDR3 loop is CASSARRPTGGLHYGYTF. In DNA, the CDR3 is TGTGCCAGCAGCGCCCGACGACCTACAGGGGGCCTCCACTATGGCTACACCTTC. Using reference TRBV11-2 and TRBJ1-2 for the parts outside the CDR3, the full variable domain is EAGVAQSPRYKIIEKRQSVAFWCNPISGHATLYWYQQILGQGPKLLIQFQNNGVVDDSQLPKDRFSAERLKGVDSTLKIQPAKLEDSAVYLCASSARRPTGGLHYGYTFGSGTRLTVV.

This chain connects TRBV18 to TRBJ1-5; the match to TRBD1 covers 10 bases. This CDR3 is built from 15 residues. The germline CDR1 and CDR2 sequences are KGHSH and LQKENI. With V trimmed by 6 bases and J by 4 bases, 6 bases remained unmatched. CDR3 sequence reads: CASSPGTGVNQPQHF. In DNA form, the CDR3 reads TGTGCCAGCTCTCCCGGGACAGGGGTAAATCAGCCCCAGCATTTT.

This clone was picked up one time. The chain employs TRBV5-1 and TRBJ2-7, with a weak D call TRBD1 (5 bases). The ends were cut back, 3 bases at V and 3 bases at J, with 22 bases in the middle. CDR1 and CDR2 (germline): SGHRS, YFSETQ. The CDR3 spans 17 residues. The CDR3 is CASSYHTFREPNYEQYF. CDR3 sequence (DNA): TGCGCCAGCAGCTACCACACCTTCAGGGAACCGAACTACGAGCAGTACTTC.

V usage is TRBV23-1 and J usage is TRBJ2-5, with a possible D match to TRBD1 (6 bases). TRBV23-1 is identified as an open reading frame with a role that is uncertain. The V and J ends lost 7 bases and 2 bases respectively, with 11 bases between them. The CDR3 totals 13 residues. CDR3 region: CASIQDRQETQYF. The CDR3 region has the DNA TGCGCCAGCATCCAGGACAGACAAGAGACCCAGTACTTC.

The chain joins TRBV5-6 to TRBJ1-1; D gene uncertain. V gave up 2 bases and J gave up 2 bases, with 4 bases separating them. CDR3 size: 12 residues. Germline CDR1 and CDR2: SGHDT and YYEEEE. The CDR3 nucleotides read TGTGCCAGCAGCTTTATCAACACTGAAGCTTTCTTT. This gives the protein CASSFINTEAFF.

This clone was found a few times. This sequence joins TRBV6-1 and TRBJ1-6; D gene ambiguous. V was shortened by 1 base and J by 10 bases, with 14 bases between the two germline ends. The CDR3 runs to 15 residues. The V gene's germline CDR1 is MNHNS and CDR2 SASEGT. DNA for the CDR3: TGTGCCAGCAGTGAAGTGAGCCCCCAGGCGTCACCCCTCCACTTT. Translating gives CASSEVSPQASPLHF.

This clone is a singleton in its sample. The chain uses TRBV5-6 and TRBJ2-2, with TRBD1 matching over 7 bases. The ends lost 4 bases at V and 1 base at J; junction bases unmatched: 4. The CDR3 length is 15 residues. From germline, CDR1 is SGHDT and CDR2 YYEEEE. For the CDR3, the DNA is TGTGCCAGCAGCAGGTGGACAGGGAACACCGGGGAGCTGTTTTTT. Its protein product is CASSRWTGNTGELFF. Variable domain in full (rest from reference TRBV5-6 and TRBJ2-2): DAGVTQSPTHLIKTRGQQVTLRCSPKSGHDTVSWYQQALGQGPQFIFQYYEEEERQRGNFPDRFSGHQFPNYSSELNVNALLLGDSALYLCASSRWTGNTGELFFGEGSRLTVL.

The chain joins TRBV5-6 to TRBJ2-7; D is possibly TRBD1 (6 bases). V shed 0 bases and J shed 6 bases, with 10 bases lying between them. CDR1 is SGHDT, CDR2 YYEEEE, per germline. CDR3 length: 13 residues. The CDR3 here is CASSLDRVAEQYF. The DNA of the CDR3 is TGTGCCAGCAGCTTGGACAGGGTTGCCGAGCAGTACTTC.

The chain joins TRBV5-1 to TRBJ1-3; D is uncertain. The CDR3 runs to 15 residues. Trimming took 3 bases from V and 4 from J, leaving 14 bases between them. Germline CDR1 reads SGHRS; CDR2 reads YFSETQ. CDR3 sequence (DNA): TGCGCCAGCAGCTCACCTAGCTCAGGAGGAAACACCATATATTTT. Its protein product is CASSSPSSGGNTIYF.

The J gene is TRBJ2-5, the V gene TRBV25-1, with 9 bases that match TRBD2. Losses at the gene ends were 1 base for V and 4 bases for J; bases not matched to a gene: 4. Germline V gene lookup returns CDR1 MGHDK and CDR2 SYGVNS. The CDR3 is 15 residues long. CDR3 nucleotides: TGTGCCAGCAGTGAATCGGGCGGGGGGGTAGAGACCCAGTACTTC. It yields the protein CASSESGGGVETQYF.

CDR3 sequence (DNA): TGCGCCAGCAGCCAATATGCGGAGCAAGAGACCCAGTACTTC. Translated, it gives CASSQYAEQETQYF. This chain connects TRBV4-1 to TRBJ2-5; no reliable D call. The CDR3 contains 14 residues. The V end lost 2 bases, the J end lost 2 bases, and 9 bases lay between the germline ends. Per germline, CDR1 MGHRA and CDR2 YSYEKL.

The V and J genes are TRBV6-6 and TRBJ2-7, with D possibly TRBD2 on 5 matching bases. Germline CDR1 reads MNHNY; CDR2 reads SVGAGI (reference sequence). V was pared by 8 bases and J by 6 bases, with 20 bases between. The CDR3 is 14 residues long. The CDR3 DNA follows: TGTGCCAGCGGCGACCCCCGCAGAGGGCTCGAGCAGTACTTC. Translated: CASGDPRRGLEQYF.